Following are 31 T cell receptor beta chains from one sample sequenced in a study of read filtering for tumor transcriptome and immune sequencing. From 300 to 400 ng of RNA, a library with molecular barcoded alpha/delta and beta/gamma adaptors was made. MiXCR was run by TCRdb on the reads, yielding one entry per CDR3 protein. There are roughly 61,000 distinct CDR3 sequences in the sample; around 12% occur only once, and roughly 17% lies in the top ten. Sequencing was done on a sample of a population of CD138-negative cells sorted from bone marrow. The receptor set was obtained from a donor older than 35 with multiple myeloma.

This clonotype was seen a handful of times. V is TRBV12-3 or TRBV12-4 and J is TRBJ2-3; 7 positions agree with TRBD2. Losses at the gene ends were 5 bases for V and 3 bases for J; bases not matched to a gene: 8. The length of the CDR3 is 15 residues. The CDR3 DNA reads TGTGCCAGCAGTGGGGGGGTCTCTGGAACAGATACGCAGTATTTT. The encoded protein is CASSGGVSGTDTQYF.

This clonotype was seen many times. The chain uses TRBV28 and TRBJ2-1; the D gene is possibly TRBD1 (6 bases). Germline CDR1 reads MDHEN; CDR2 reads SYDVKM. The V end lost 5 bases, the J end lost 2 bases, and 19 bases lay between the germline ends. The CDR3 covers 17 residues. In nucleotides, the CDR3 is TGTGCCAGCAGTCCAGGACAGCCACTATCGGCCTACAATGAGCAGTTCTTC. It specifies CASSPGQPLSAYNEQFF.

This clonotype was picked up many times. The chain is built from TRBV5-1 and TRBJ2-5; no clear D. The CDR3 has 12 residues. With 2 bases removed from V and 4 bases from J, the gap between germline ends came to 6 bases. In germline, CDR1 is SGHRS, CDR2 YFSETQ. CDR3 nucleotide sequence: TGCGCCAGCAGCTTTACGGGAGAGACCCAGTACTTC. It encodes CASSFTGETQYF.

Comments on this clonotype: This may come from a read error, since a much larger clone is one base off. Written as DNA, the CDR3 is TGCGCCATCAGCCACCGTGAGGCCGGGGGGTTCTACGAGCAGTACTTC. This encodes CAISHREAGGFYEQYF. The V gene is TRBV4-1, the J gene TRBJ2-7; 7 bases are a match to TRBD2. The CDR3 sequence is 16 residues long. Germline-derived CDR1 and CDR2 are MGHRA and YSYEKL.

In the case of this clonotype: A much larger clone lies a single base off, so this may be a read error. The DNA for the CDR3 is TGTGCCAGCAGCCAAGCCAGGGGCCGGTGTGAGCAGTTCTTC. Amino acids: CASSQARGRCEQFF. This chain joins TRBV14 and TRBJ2-1, with D possibly TRBD1 on 6 matching bases. The germline V and J ends were trimmed by 1 base and 9 bases, with 13 bases remaining between them. The V gene's germline CDR1 is SGHDN and CDR2 FVKESK. This CDR3 spans 14 amino acids.

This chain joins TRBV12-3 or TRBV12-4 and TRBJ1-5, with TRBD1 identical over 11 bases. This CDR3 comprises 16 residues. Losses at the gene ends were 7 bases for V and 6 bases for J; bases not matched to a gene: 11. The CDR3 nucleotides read TGTGCCAGCAATAAGGCCGGGACAGGGGGATTTCAGCCCCAGCATTTT. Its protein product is CASNKAGTGGFQPQHF.

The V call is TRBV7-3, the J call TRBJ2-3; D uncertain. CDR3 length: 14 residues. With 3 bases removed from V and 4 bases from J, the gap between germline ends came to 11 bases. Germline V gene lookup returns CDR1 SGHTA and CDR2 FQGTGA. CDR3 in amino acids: CASSFSQAADTQYF. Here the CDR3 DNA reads TGTGCCAGCAGCTTTAGTCAGGCCGCAGATACGCAGTATTTT.

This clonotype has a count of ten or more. The chain's CDR3 is CASSLTSFTEQYF. CDR3 in DNA: TGTGCCAGCAGCTTAACCTCCTTTACCGAGCAGTACTTC. The genes are TRBV7-3 and TRBJ2-7; D not resolved. V was pared by 0 bases and J by 6 bases, with 9 bases between. CDR1 is SGHTA, CDR2 FQGTGA, per germline. The CDR3 runs 13 residues.

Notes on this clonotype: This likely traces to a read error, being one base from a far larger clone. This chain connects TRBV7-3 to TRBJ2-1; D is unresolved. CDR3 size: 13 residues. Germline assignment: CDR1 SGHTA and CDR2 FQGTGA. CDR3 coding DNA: TGTGCCGGCAGCCCGATGTCCTACAATGAGCAGTTCTTC. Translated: CAGSPMSYNEQFF.

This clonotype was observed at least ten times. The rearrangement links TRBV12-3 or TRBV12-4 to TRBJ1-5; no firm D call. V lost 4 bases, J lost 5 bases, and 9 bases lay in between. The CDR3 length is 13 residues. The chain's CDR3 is CASSYSPYQPQHF. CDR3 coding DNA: TGTGCCAGCAGTTACAGTCCTTATCAGCCCCAGCATTTT.

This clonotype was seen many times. CDR3 sequence (DNA): TGTGCCAGCAAAGGGACAGGTTCTCTAAGCTCCTACAATGAGCAGTTCTTC. This encodes CASKGTGSLSSYNEQFF. The V gene is TRBV6-1, the J gene TRBJ2-1, with 8 bases that match TRBD1. CDR3 size: 17 residues. CDR1 MNHNS and CDR2 SASEGT come from the germline V gene. V lost 7 bases and J lost 0; bases outside the gene matches: 11.

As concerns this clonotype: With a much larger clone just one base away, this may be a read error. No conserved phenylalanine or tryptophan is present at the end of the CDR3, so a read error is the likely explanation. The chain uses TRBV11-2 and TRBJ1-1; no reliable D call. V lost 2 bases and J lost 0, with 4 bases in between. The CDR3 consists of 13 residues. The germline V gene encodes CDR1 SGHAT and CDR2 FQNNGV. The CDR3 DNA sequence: TGTGCCAGCAGCTTAAATTTGAACACTGAAGCTTTCGTT. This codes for CASSLNLNTEAFV.

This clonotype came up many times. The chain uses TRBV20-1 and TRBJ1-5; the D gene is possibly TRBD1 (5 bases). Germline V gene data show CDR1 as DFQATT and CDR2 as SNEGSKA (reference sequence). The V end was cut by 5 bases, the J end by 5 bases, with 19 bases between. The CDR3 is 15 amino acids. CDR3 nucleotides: TGCAGTGCTCAAACCGGGACCCAGAAAGATCAGCCCCAGCATTTT. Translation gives CSAQTGTQKDQPQHF.

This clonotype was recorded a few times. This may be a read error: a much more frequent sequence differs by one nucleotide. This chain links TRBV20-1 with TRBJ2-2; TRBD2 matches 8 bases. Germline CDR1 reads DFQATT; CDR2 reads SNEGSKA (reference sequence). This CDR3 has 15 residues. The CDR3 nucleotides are TGCAGTGCTAGGAGGACTAGCCTTTTCACCGGGGAGCTGCTTTTT. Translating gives CSARRTSLFTGELLF.

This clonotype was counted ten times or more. The CDR3 spells CSVRGGGSTDTQYF. The CDR3, as DNA: TGCAGCGTTCGGGGCGGGGGAAGCACAGATACGCAGTATTTT. The genes are TRBV29-1 and TRBJ2-3; 7 bases agree with TRBD2. The germline V gene has CDR1 SQVTM and CDR2 ANQGSEA. The junction had 5 bases not matched to a gene; V was cut back by 5 bases and J by 0 bases. The CDR3 loop spans 14 amino acids.

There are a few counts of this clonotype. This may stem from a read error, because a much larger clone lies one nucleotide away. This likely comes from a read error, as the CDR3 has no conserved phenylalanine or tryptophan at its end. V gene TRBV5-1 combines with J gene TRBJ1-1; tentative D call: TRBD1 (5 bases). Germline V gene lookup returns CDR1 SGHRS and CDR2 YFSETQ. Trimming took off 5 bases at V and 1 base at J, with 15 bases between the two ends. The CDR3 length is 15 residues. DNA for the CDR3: TGCGCCAGCAGGCCTGCCAGACAGAAGAACACTGAAGCTTTCCTT. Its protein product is CASRPARQKNTEAFL.

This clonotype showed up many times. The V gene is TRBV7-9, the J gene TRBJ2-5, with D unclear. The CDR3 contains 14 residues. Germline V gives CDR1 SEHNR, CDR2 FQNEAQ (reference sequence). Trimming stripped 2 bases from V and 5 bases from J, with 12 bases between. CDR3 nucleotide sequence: TGTGCCAGCAGCTTACGAAACTTGCAGGAGACCCAGTACTTC. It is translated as CASSLRNLQETQYF.

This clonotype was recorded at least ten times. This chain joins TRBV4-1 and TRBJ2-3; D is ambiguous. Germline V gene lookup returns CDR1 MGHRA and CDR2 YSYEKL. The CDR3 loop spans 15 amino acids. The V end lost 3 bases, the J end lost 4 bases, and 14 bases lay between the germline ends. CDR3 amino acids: CASSQWVQKADTQYF. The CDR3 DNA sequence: TGCGCCAGCAGCCAGTGGGTCCAGAAGGCAGATACGCAGTATTTT.

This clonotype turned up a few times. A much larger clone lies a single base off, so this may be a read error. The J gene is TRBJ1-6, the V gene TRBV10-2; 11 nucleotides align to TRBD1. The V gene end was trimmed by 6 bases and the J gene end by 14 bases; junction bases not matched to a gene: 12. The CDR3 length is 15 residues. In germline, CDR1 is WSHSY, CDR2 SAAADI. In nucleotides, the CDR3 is TGCGCCAGCAGATACCGGGACAGGGGGATCAGCTCCCTCCACTTT. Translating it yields CASRYRDRGISSLHF.

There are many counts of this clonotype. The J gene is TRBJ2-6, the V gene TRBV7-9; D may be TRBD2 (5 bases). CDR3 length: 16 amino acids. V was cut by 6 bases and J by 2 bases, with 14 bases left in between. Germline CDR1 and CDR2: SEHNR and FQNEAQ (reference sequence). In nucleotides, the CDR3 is TGTGCCAGCAGGTCCCACGGGGTGGCTGGGGCCAACGTCCTGACTTTC. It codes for CASRSHGVAGANVLTF. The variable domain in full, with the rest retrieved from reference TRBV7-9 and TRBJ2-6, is DTGVSQNPRHKITKRGQNVTFRCDPISEHNRLYWYRQTLGQGPEFLTYFQNEAQLEKSRLLSDRFSAERPKGSFSTLEIQRTEQGDSAMYLCASRSHGVAGANVLTFGAGSRLTVL.

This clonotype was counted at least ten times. This CDR3 reads CASKDRGRANEKLFF. The CDR3 region has the DNA TGTGCCAGCAAGGACAGGGGAAGGGCTAATGAAAAACTGTTTTTT. The chain recombines TRBV6-1 with TRBJ1-4, with 9 positions matching TRBD1. The CDR3 is 15 amino acids. The V and J ends lost 7 bases and 3 bases, in that order; junction bases with no gene match: 6. From germline, CDR1 is MNHNS and CDR2 SASEGT.

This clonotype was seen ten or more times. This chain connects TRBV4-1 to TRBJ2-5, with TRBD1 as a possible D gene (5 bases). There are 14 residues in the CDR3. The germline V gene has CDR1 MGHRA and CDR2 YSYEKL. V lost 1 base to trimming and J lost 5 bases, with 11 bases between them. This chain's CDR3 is CASSQARGTETQYF. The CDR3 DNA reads TGCGCCAGCAGCCAAGCAAGGGGAACTGAGACCCAGTACTTC.

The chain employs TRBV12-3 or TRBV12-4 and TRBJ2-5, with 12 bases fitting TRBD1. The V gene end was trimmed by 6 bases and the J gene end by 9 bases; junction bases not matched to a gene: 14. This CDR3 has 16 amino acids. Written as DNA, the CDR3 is TGTGCCAGCAGCCAATCCGGGACAGGGGGCTCAAAGTCCCAGTACTTC. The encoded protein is CASSQSGTGGSKSQYF.

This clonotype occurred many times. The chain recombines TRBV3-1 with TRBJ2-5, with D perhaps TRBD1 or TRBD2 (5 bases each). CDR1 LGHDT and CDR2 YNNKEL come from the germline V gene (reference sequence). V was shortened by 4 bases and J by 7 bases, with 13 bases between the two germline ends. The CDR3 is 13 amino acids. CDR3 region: CASSRDLGGTQYF. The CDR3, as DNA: TGTGCCAGCAGCCGGGACCTTGGAGGGACCCAGTACTTC.

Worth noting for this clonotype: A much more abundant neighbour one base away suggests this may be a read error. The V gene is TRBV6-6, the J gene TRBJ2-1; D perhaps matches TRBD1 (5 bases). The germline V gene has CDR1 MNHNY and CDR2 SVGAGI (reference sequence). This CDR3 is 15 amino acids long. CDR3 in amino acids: CAGSYDSRSYNEQFF. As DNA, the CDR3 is TGTGCCGGCAGTTACGACAGCCGCTCCTACAATGAGCAGTTCTTC.

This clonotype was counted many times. The DNA for the CDR3 is TGCAGTGCCCTGAGGCTTCGGAGCAATCAGCCCCAGCATTTT. Translating it yields CSALRLRSNQPQHF. The chain employs TRBV20-1 and TRBJ1-5; D is unclear. Trimming shortened V by 6 bases and J by 1 base, and 13 bases separated the two germline ends. The CDR3 is made up of 14 amino acids. Per germline, CDR1 DFQATT and CDR2 SNEGSKA (reference sequence).

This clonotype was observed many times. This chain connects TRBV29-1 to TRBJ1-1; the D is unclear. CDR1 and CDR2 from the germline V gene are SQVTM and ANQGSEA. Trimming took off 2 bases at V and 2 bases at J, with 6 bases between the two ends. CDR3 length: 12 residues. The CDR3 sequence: CSVEQSNTEAFF. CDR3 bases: TGCAGCGTTGAACAGAGTAACACTGAAGCTTTCTTT. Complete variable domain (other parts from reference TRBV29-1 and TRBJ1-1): SAVISQKPSRDICQRGTSLTIQCQVDSQVTMMFWYRQQPGQSLTLIATANQGSEATYESGFVIDKFPISRPNLTFSTLTVSNMSPEDSSIYLCSVEQSNTEAFFGQGTRLTVV.

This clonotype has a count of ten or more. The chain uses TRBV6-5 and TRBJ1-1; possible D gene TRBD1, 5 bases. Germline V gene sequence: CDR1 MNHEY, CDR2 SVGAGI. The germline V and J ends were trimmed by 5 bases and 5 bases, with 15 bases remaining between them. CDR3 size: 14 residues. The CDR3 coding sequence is TGTGCCAGCAGTCCCTCCAGACAGAGTACTGAAGCTTTCTTT. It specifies CASSPSRQSTEAFF.

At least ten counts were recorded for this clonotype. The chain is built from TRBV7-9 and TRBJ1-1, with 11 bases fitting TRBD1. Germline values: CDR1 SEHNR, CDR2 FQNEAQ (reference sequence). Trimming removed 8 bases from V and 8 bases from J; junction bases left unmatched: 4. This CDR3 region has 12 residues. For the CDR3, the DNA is TGTGCCAGCGCTGGACAGGGGGCCGAAGCTTTCTTT. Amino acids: CASAGQGAEAFF.

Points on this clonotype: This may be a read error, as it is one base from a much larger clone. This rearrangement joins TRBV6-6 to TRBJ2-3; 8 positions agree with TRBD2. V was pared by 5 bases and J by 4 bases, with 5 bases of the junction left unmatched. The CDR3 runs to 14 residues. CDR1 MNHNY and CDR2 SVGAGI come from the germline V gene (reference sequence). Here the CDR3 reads CASSANGGADTQYF. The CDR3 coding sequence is TGTGCCAGCAGTGCTAACGGGGGGGCAGATACGCAGTATTTT.

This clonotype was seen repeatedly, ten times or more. CDR3 in amino acids: CASSSSTLYNEQFF. The CDR3 region has the DNA TGTGCCAGCAGCTCTTCGACACTTTACAATGAGCAGTTCTTC. This chain joins TRBV9 and TRBJ2-1; D not resolved. Germline V gene data show CDR1 as SGDLS and CDR2 as YYNGEE. The CDR3 totals 14 residues. V lost 4 bases to trimming and J lost 4 bases, with 12 bases between them.